The 2 T cell receptor beta chains below were found in one sample sequenced in a study of monozygotic twins with inflammatory bowel disease. One entry per CDR3 protein, without DNA, is what TCRdb gives after re-calling the 5' RACE reads. The table for this sample gives over 110,000 distinct CDR3 sequences. The material sequenced was blood. The receptor source for this set is a human donor with ulcerative colitis or Crohn's disease, or a healthy co-twin of an affected twin (not recorded which).

The V gene is TRBV15, the J gene TRBJ1-3. The CDR3 runs to 16 residues. CDR1 and CDR2 from the germline V gene are LNHNV and YYDKDF (reference sequence). This CDR3 is CATSRETPSSGNTIYF.

The gene calls are TRBV18 and TRBJ2-4; TCRdb's assignment of TRBD1 cannot be checked, as there is no DNA. This CDR3 spans 18 amino acids. Germline V gene data show CDR1 as KGHSH and CDR2 as LQKENI. Here the CDR3 reads CASSEDRPNYVAKNIQYF.